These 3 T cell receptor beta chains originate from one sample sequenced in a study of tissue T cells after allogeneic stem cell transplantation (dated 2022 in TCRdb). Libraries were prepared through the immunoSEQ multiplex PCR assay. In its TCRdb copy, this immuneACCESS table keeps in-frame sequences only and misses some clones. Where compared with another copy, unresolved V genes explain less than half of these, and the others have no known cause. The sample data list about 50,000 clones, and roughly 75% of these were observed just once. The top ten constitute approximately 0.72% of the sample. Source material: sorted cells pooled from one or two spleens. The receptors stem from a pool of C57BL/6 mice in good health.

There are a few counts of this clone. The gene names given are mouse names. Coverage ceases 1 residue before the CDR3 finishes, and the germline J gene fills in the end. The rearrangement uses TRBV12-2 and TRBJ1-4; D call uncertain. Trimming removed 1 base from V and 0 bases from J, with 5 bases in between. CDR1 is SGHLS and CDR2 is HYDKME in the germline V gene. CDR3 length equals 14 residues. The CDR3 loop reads CASSLKFSNERLFF. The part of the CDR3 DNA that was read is TGTGCCAGCTCTCTAAAATTTTCCAACGAAAGATTATTT.

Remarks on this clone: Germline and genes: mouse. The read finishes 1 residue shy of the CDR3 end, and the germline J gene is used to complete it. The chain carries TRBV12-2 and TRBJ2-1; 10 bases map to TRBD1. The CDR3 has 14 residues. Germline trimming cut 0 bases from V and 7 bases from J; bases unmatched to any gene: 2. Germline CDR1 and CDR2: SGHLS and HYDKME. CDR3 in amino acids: CASSLGTGDAEQFF. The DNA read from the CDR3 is TGTGCCAGCTCTCTCGGGACAGGGGACGCTGAGCAGTTC.

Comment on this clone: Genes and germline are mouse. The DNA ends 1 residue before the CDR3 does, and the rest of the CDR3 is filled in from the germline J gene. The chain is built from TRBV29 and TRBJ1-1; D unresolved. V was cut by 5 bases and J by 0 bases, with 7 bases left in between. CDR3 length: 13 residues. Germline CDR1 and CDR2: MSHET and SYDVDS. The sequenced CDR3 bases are TGTGCTAGCAGTCCCCGTACAAACACAGAAGTCTTC. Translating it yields CASSPRTNTEVF. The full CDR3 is CASSPRTNTEVFF. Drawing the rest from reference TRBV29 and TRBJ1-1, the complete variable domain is DMKVTQMPRYLIKRMGENVLLECGQDMSHETMYWYRQDPGLGLQLIYISYDVDSNSEGDIPKGYRVSRKKREHFSLILDSAKTNQTSVYFCASSPRTNTEVFFGKGTRLTVV.